The TCR beta chain described here comes from a study of human T cells and chemical hapten exposure. CDR1 and CDR2 (germline): SGHNT, YYREEE (reference sequence). This CDR3 contains 14 residues. The ends were cut back, 0 bases at V and 2 bases at J, with 8 bases in the middle. Time point here: patch test 1, 2 weeks after DPC sensitization. Regarding treatment: therapeutic diphenylcyclopropenone sensitization with weekly scalp DPC. Prior to each patch test being applied, blood was drawn. Each CDR3 protein is one row after TCRdb ran MiXCR on the RACE reads. The sample has under 130,000 distinct CDR3 sequences, approximately 11% seen once. This clonotype was observed many times. Its target is not known. Study-wide points: Expanded TCRs produced significantly more large CDR3 similarity clusters than controls did.

The sequencing used whole blood, collected in connection with sensitization to the hapten diphenylcyclopropenone (DPC). The rearrangement links TRBV5-4 to TRBJ2-5; D is unclear. The clonotype originates from a woman in her forties with alopecia areata. Some clones in this sample may be carry-over from other donors' samples. The CDR3 here is CASSLGAVQETQYF. The DNA for the CDR3 is TGTGCCAGCAGCTTGGGGGCGGTACAAGAGACCCAGTACTTC.